The rows below give T cell receptor beta chains drawn from one sample of a study of immune heterogeneity within non-small cell lung tumors. TCRdb independently ran MiXCR on the multiplex PCR reads; one entry per CDR3 protein. This table holds fewer than 25,000 distinct CDR3 sequences, 27% found once. Sequenced material: lung tumor tissue. The receptor source for this set is a man between 35 and 55 years old with non-small cell lung cancer. Both conserved end residues are trimmed from each CDR3.

TRBV24-1,ATSDSGRGYEQY
TRBV24-1,AASDPPSNEPQH
TRBV12-3/TRBV12-4,ASSPSWGANVLT
TRBV7-9,ASSFSSYEQY
TRBV5-1,ASSFYTGADTQY
TRBV5-6,ASSRVRGTGELF
TRBV19,ASSGGTLYSNQPQH
TRBV5-1,ASSLGGLGPSSYEKY
TRBV5-1,ASSPGGPPYEQY
TRBV11-3,ASSLGLAPDTQY
TRBV20-1,SARAGQSYTGELF
TRBV25-1,ASSEYNSPLH
TRBV6-6,ASSYSMVPGSYEQY
TRBV18,ASSPYGGLQSPLH
TRBV27,ASSYPEREGEQY
TRBV5-1,ASSLAIGGQSPLH
TRBV30,AWGQGPNTIY
TRBV9,ASSTPRGVSSEAF
TRBV10-3,AISGGQALPQH
TRBV20-1,RAVQGNQPQH
TRBV15,ATSRDPGRTSYNEQF
TRBV7-2,ASSRSTGTGNYNEQF
TRBV5-1,ASSWGIGSTLGDTQY
TRBV4-1,ASSTYVGNGYT
TRBV9,ASSVSAGPTDTQY
TRBV3-1,ASSQLGRSYEQY
TRBV4-2,ASSQGFEGGELF
TRBV7-2,ASSHGWGSSYEQY
TRBV20-1,SAMGQGAEQY
TRBV6-1,ASRVAGGFADTQY
TRBV29-1,SALRGIDEQF
TRBV11-3,ASSLGVLASAGANVLT
TRBV14,ASSQQLGGNSPLH
TRBV5-1,ASGFRGLAGSTDTQY
TRBV5-8,ASSRGTSGSSYNEQF
TRBV5-8,ASIKTEVQPQH
TRBV5-1,ASSPYVAREDTQY
TRBV10-3,AISEYGGPASSEQY
TRBV5-1,ASSIVPGTVNEQY
TRBV6-1,ASSGEGRRYEQY
TRBV6-2/TRBV6-3,ASRGQQLYEQY
TRBV10-3,ATAGTGGEKLF
TRBV4-1,ASSQDRLRANTGELF
TRBV20-1,SAQTGETYNSPLH
TRBV7-2,ASSWTDTGYT
TRBV6-1,ASSLSGTGGRGYT
TRBV9,ASSVVPGGGHNEQF
TRBV19,ASMRDFASTDTQY
TRBV19,ASTFREMPIYGHT
TRBV30,AWSVWQNTEAF
TRBV19,ASSIGGGGTEAF
TRBV6-5,ASSYSQWGISSYNSPLH
TRBV30,AWSLGSGRTDTQY
TRBV12-3/TRBV12-4,ASSFGTVEAF
TRBV28,ASRVSSNYGYT